A selection of T cell receptor beta chains follows, all from one sample in a study of blood T cell repertoires in COVID-19. Libraries were prepared by immunoSEQ multiplex PCR; TCRdb keeps only in-frame clonotypes and omits some of them. The sample has about 240,000 clones; around 86% are singletons. Sequencing was carried out using peripheral blood. The origin of the receptors is a woman in her twenties or thirties who had recovered from COVID-19. Both conserved end residues are part of each CDR3.

TRBJ2-3,TRBV11-3,CASSLDPVSTDTQYF
TRBJ1-1,TRBV11-2,CASSLSPGPGTEAFF
TRBJ1-3,TRBV3-1/TRBV3-2,CASSPRYSGNTIYF
TRBJ1-6,TRBV7-6,CASSLTEDSPLHF
TRBJ1-2,TRBV9,CASPTGLDYGYTF
TRBJ2-1,TRBV7-9,CASSFKGQSYNEQFF
TRBJ2-3,TRBV11-2,CASSLDLATTDTQYF
TRBJ1-4,TRBV5-1,CASSPDGGTGEKLFF
TRBJ1-1,TRBV5-1,CASSFGRSTGWGTEAFF
TRBJ2-7,TRBV18,CASSPPQAGGWYEQYF
TRBJ2-5,TRBV14,CASSQAGTSIETQYF
TRBJ2-6,TRBV5-6,CASSLVAGTDLSGANVLTF
TRBJ2-1,TRBV6-2/TRBV6-3,CASSYEDGGASEQFF
TRBJ1-3,TRBV13,CASSSKRQGPSGNTIYF
TRBJ1-1,TRBV18,CASSPTNPGAAFF
TRBJ1-1,TRBV6-5,CASSSKGTANTEAFF
TRBJ2-7,TRBV9,CASSVGQGAYEQYF
TRBJ2-3,TRBV27,CASSLSAAASVDTQYF
TRBJ2-7,TRBV19,CASRGQGAGEQYF
TRBJ2-5,TRBV27,CASSGTGRQETQYF
TRBJ1-1,TRBV3-1/TRBV3-2,CASNLPGQGMSEAFF
TRBJ2-7,TRBV10-2,CASSRTGDTLDALYEQYF
TRBJ1-4,TRBV5-6,CASSSRQGPTNEKLFF
TRBJ2-1,TRBV5-5,CASSIGLAGGENEQFF
TRBJ2-4,TRBV4-3,CASSQEIGQLAKNIQYF
TRBJ2-3,TRBV2,CASSTETENTQYF
TRBJ2-1,TRBV21-1,CASSKGQGNEQFF
TRBJ1-3,TRBV7-2,CASSSTSVGNTIYF
TRBJ2-5,TRBV28,CASSFPGVETQYF
TRBJ2-7,TRBV6-5,CASSTGQAHYEQYF
TRBJ1-1,TRBV4-2,CASSPDREGWMNTEAFF
TRBJ2-4,TRBV7-2,CASSWGLAGVTKNIQYF
TRBJ2-2,TRBV27,CASSPLLQGTNTGELFF
TRBJ1-6,TRBV4-1,CASSQDPGVYNSPLHF
TRBJ2-2,TRBV15,CATSPGLADTGELFF
TRBJ2-1,TRBV11-1,CASSVAGARSNEQFF
TRBJ2-7,TRBV5-1,CASSLEVASYEQYF
TRBJ1-3,TRBV6-1,CASSERGFSGNTIYF
TRBJ2-3,TRBV5-1,CASSFLTGDDTQYF
TRBJ2-1,TRBV29-1,CSVQPRRAAGGEQFF
TRBJ2-2,TRBV5-8,CASSPQGMGTGELFF
TRBJ2-5,TRBV10-2,CASSRGVETQYF
TRBJ2-1,TRBV30,CAWGNTGTGFRNEQFF
TRBJ2-1,TRBV15,CATSIGQFNEQFF
TRBJ1-4,TRBV27,CASRAIGTGSEKLFF
TRBJ1-4,TRBV6-5,CASSYSQGSNEKLFF
TRBJ1-3,TRBV2,CASSQGASRNTIYF
TRBJ2-7,TRBV20-1,CSGLAGAEQYF
TRBJ2-1,TRBV12-3/TRBV12-4,CATTGEANEQFF
TRBJ2-1,TRBV7-2,CASRLTGSWQFF
TRBJ1-5,TRBV3-1/TRBV3-2,CASSQEGRNRGSNQPQHF
TRBJ2-3,TRBV12-3/TRBV12-4,CASSSLSDTQYF
TRBJ2-3,TRBV7-9,CASSLRRTATDTQYF
TRBJ1-1,TRBV2,CASSESPYTEAFF
TRBJ2-6,TRBV6-2/TRBV6-3,CASSYSRVANVLTF
TRBJ2-6,TRBV18,CASSSGQGTSGANVLTF
TRBJ2-2,TRBV5-4,CASSVPTGEIGELFF